The T cell receptor beta chain under discussion was sequenced for a study of CD8 T cells in ankylosing spondylitis. There are a few counts of this clonotype. The antigen is not known. V was clipped by 3 bases and J by 0 bases, with 8 bases between them. There are 15 residues in the CDR3. Whole-study results and caveats: Ankylosing spondylitis blood appeared to be characterized by a TCR beta motif of several highly homologous variants.

As the method for making TCR beta libraries, quantitative 5'-RACE with molecular barcodes was used. TCRdb reprocessed the 5' RACE reads via MiXCR and lists one record per CDR3 protein. The repertoire holds over 450,000 distinct CDR3 sequences, approximately 11% seen once, with over 6.5% in the top ten. This sequence was found in a male donor with ankylosing spondylitis. Sequences were obtained from blood, either unsorted or a sorted T cell fraction (not recorded which). The chain carries TRBV12-3 or TRBV12-4 and TRBJ2-2; TRBD2 is a possible D gene (5 bases). For the CDR3, the DNA is TGTGCCAGCAGTTTTTACGGGACGAACACCGGGGAGCTGTTTTTT. The encoded protein is CASSFYGTNTGELFF.